Below, 9 T cell receptor beta chains from the same sample are listed, as sequenced in a study of blood T cell repertoires in COVID-19. TCRdb's table, derived via immunoSEQ multiplex PCR, lists solely in-frame clones and lacks some. The profile shows 250,000 to 400,000 clones, around 90% of them singletons. The sample comprised PBMCs or T cells enriched from blood (not recorded which). The receptor set was obtained from a man aged 55 to 70 who had recovered from COVID-19.

V is TRBV4-1 and J is TRBJ1-3; D call uncertain. This CDR3 contains 15 residues. V lost 1 base, J lost 4 bases, and 11 bases lay in between. CDR1 and CDR2 (germline): MGHRA, YSYEKL. The CDR3 region has the DNA TGCGCCAGCAGCCAAGTCGGCAGGCTGGGAAACACCATATATTTT. This codes for CASSQVGRLGNTIYF.

The chain uses TRBV28 and TRBJ1-5; 8 bases line up with TRBD1. From germline, CDR1 is MDHEN and CDR2 SYDVKM. V lost 3 bases to trimming and J lost 5 bases; unmatched junction nucleotides: 6. The CDR3 loop spans 15 amino acids. The CDR3 loop is CASSFRQGQYQPQHF. The CDR3 nucleotides read TGTGCCAGCAGTTTCCGACAGGGGCAATATCAGCCCCAGCATTTT.

The chain is built from TRBV6-4 and TRBJ2-1; tentatively, D is TRBD2 (5 bases). The V end was cut by 6 bases, the J end by 9 bases, with 21 bases between. CDR3 length equals 15 residues. The germline V gene encodes CDR1 MRHNA and CDR2 SNTAGT. The CDR3 nucleotides read TGTGCCAGCAGCCTCCAGGCGGCGGGCCGCTTTGAGCAGTTCTTC. Its translation: CASSLQAAGRFEQFF.

V usage is TRBV20-1 and J usage is TRBJ1-5, with TRBD1 matching over 9 bases. Trimming cost V 3 bases and J 6 bases; bases outside gene matches: 9. CDR1 DFQATT and CDR2 SNEGSKA come from the germline V gene (reference sequence). The CDR3 has 15 amino acids. CDR3 sequence: CSASPTGGDGQPQHF. CDR3 in DNA: TGCAGTGCTAGTCCCACAGGGGGCGACGGTCAGCCCCAGCATTTT.

This clone was counted once. The rearrangement joins TRBV30 to TRBJ2-7; 11 nucleotides align to TRBD1. Germline V lookup: CDR1 GTSNPN, CDR2 SVGIG (reference sequence). Trimming removed 2 bases from V and 6 bases from J; junction bases left unmatched: 3. The CDR3 covers 13 residues. CDR3 nucleotides: TGTGCCTGGAGTAAGGGACAGGGGGTCGAGCAGTACTTC. The encoded protein is CAWSKGQGVEQYF.

The chain employs TRBV10-3 and TRBJ2-5, with TRBD1 matching 8 bases. The J segment lost 4 bases and the V segment lost 3 bases, leaving 4 bases of the junction unmatched. This CDR3 region has 14 residues. CDR1 and CDR2 (germline): ENHRY, SYGVKD. The CDR3 sequence is CAISDWTGPETQYF. CDR3 nucleotide sequence: TGTGCCATCAGTGACTGGACAGGGCCAGAGACCCAGTACTTC.

The chain uses TRBV27 and TRBJ2-7, with a tentative D call TRBD2 (5 bases). The length of the CDR3 is 13 residues. In germline, CDR1 is MNHEY, CDR2 SMNVEV (reference sequence). The ends were cut back, 4 bases at V and 3 bases at J, with 10 bases in the middle. The CDR3 region has the DNA TGTGCCAGCAGTTCTACGGGGAGCTACGAGCAGTACTTC. Amino acids: CASSSTGSYEQYF.

The chain is built from TRBV7-9 and TRBJ1-5; D is undetermined. The CDR3 loop spans 14 amino acids. V lost 10 bases and J lost 0, with 13 bases in between. Per germline, CDR1 SEHNR and CDR2 FQNEAQ (reference sequence). The CDR3 is CATGDGSSNQPQHF. The CDR3 DNA reads TGTGCCACCGGAGACGGCTCTAGCAATCAGCCCCAGCATTTT.

CDR3 loop: CASSVELAGPGELFF. CDR3 nucleotides: TGTGCCAGCAGCGTAGAACTAGCGGGACCCGGGGAGCTGTTTTTT. The genes are TRBV9 and TRBJ2-2; 10 bases are a match to TRBD2. In germline, CDR1 is SGDLS, CDR2 YYNGEE. With V trimmed by 0 bases and J by 6 bases, 2 bases remained unmatched. The CDR3 loop spans 15 amino acids.